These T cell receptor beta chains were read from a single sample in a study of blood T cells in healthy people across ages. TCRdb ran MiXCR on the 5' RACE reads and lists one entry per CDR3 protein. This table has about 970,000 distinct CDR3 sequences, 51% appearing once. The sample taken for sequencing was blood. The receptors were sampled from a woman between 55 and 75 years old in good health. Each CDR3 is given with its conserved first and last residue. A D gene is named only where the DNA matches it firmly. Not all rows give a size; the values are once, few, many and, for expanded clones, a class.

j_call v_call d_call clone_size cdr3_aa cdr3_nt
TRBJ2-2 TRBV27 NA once CASRSRTGELFF TGTGCCAGCAGATCCCGTACCGGGGAGCTGTTTTTT
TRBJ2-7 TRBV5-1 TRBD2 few CASSSHSGTSNMYEQYF TGCGCCAGCAGCTCCCACTCTGGGACTAGCAACATGTACGAGCAGTACTTC
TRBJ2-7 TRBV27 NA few CASNPSAAGLYEQYF TGTGCCAGCAACCCCTCGGCGGCAGGGCTGTACGAGCAGTACTTC
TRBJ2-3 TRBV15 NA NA CATSHRVIFTDTQYF TGTGCCACCAGCCACAGGGTAATCTTCACAGATACGCAGTATTTT
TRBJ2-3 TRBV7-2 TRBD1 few CASSPRTGGLGATQYF TGTGCCAGCAGCCCGAGGACAGGGGGCCTTGGAGCTACGCAGTATTTT
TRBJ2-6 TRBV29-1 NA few CSVEDLKNSGANVLTF TGCAGCGTTGAAGATCTCAAGAACTCTGGGGCCAACGTCCTGACTTTC
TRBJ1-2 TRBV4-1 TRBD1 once CASSQDDRGDYGYTF TGCGCCAGCAGCCAAGATGACAGGGGAGACTATGGCTACACCTTC
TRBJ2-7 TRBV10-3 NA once CAIRRMNTGTRGQDEQYF TGTGCCATCAGAAGGATGAATACCGGGACTAGGGGACAGGACGAGCAGTACTTC
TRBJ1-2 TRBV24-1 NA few CATSESGYGYTF TGTGCCACCAGTGAGTCGGGTTATGGCTACACCTTC
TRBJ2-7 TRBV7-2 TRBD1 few CASSWDRSSHEQYF TGTGCCAGCAGTTGGGACAGGAGTTCCCACGAGCAGTACTTC
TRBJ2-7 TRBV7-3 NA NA CASSLGGGTQGKQYF TGTGCCAGCAGCTTAGGAGGCGGGACACAGGGAAAGCAGTACTTC
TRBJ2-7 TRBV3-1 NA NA CASSRTSFEQYF TGTGCCAGCAGCCGAACTAGTTTCGAGCAGTACTTC
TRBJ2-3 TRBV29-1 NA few CSVRGTGGTDTQYF TGCAGCGTCCGAGGGACGGGGGGCACAGATACGCAGTATTTT
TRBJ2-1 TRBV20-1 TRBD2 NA CSASNLAGFSNEQFF TGCAGTGCTAGCAATCTAGCGGGGTTCAGCAATGAGCAGTTCTTC
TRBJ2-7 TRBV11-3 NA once CASSLTDMGEQYF TGTGCCAGCAGCTTGACAGACATGGGGGAGCAGTACTTC
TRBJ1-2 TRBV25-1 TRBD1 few CASQNWDRGDYGYTF TGTGCCAGCCAGAACTGGGACAGGGGCGACTATGGCTACACCTTC
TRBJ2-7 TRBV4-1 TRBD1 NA CASSQPGQGMVEQYF TGCGCCAGCAGCCAACCGGGACAGGGCATGGTCGAGCAGTACTTC
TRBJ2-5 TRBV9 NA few CASSRDGTPKKETQYF TGTGCCAGCAGTAGAGACGGGACACCCAAGAAAGAGACCCAGTACTTC